The source of this TCR beta chain is a study of tumour-infiltrating T cells in Burkitt lymphoma. As for the study in general: This cohort included all epidemiological subtypes of Burkitt lymphoma. Productive clonality predicted overall and progression-free survival.

Produced via immunoSEQ multiplex PCR; TCRdb's table is partial and in-frame only. The table lists 1,300 to 1,500 clones, around 11% of them singletons. This clone has a handful of counts. Its matching antigen is unknown. General observations from the study: Several public clonotypes recurred in numerous Burkitt lymphoma patients.

The clonotype comes from a human donor with Burkitt lymphoma. What was sequenced was tumor tissue.

CDR3 in amino acids: CASSFDAGASYNEQFF. CDR3 sequence (DNA): TGTGCCAGCAGCTTTGACGCGGGGGCCTCCTACAATGAGCAGTTCTTC. The V gene is TRBV5-4, the J gene TRBJ2-1, with D perhaps matching TRBD2 (7 bases). CDR1 is SGHNT and CDR2 is YYREEE in the germline V gene (reference sequence). This CDR3 has 16 residues. Trimming took off 2 bases at V and 0 bases at J, with 12 bases between the two ends.